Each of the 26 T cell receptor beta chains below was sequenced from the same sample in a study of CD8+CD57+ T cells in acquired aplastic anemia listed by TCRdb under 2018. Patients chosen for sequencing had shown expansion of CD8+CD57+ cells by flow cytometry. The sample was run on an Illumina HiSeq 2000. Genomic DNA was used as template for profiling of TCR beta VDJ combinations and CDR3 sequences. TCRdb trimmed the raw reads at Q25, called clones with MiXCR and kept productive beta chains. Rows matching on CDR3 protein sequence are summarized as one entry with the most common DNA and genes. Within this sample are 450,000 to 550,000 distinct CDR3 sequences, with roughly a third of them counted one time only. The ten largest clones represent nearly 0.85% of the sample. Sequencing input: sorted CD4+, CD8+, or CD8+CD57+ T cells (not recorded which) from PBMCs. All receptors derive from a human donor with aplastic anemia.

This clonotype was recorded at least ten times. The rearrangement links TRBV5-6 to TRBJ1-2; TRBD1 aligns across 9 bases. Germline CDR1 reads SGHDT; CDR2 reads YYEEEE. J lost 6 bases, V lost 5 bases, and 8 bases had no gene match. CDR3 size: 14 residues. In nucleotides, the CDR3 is TGTGCCAGCAGTAGGGGACAGGGACGACATGGCTACACCTTC. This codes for CASSRGQGRHGYTF.

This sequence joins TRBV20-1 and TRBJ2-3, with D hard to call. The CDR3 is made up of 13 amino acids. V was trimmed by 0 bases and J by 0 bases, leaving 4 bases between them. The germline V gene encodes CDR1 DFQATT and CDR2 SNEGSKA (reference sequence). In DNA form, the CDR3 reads TGCAGTGCTAGAGACTCTAGCACAGATACGCAGTATTTT. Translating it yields CSARDSSTDTQYF.

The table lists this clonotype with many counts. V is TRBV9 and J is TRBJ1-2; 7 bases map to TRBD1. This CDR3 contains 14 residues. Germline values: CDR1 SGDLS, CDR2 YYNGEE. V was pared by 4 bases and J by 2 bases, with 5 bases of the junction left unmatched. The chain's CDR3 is CASSTRDSNYGYTF. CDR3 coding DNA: TGTGCCAGCAGCACCCGGGACAGCAACTATGGCTACACCTTC.

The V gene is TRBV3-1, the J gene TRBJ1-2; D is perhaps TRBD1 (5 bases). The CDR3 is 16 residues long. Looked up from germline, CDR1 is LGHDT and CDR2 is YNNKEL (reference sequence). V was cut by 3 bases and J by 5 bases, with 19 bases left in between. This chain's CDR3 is CASSQELIRGMYGYTF. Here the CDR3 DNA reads TGTGCCAGCAGCCAGGAGCTCATACGGGGCATGTATGGCTACACCTTC. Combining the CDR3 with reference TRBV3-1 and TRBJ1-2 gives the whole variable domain DTAVSQTPKYLVTQMGNDKSIKCEQNLGHDTMYWYKQDSKKFLKIMFSYNNKELIINETVPNRFSPKSPDKAHLNLHINSLELGDSAVYFCASSQELIRGMYGYTFGSGTRLTVV.

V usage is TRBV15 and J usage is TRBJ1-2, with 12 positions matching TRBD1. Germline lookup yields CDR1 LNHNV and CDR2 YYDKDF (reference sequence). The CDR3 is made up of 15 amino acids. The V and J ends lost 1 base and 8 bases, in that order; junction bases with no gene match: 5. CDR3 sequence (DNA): TGTGCCACCAGCAGAGGGGGACAGGGGGCGGTCGGCTACACCTTC. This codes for CATSRGGQGAVGYTF. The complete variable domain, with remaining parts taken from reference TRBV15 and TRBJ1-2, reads DAMVIQNPRYQVTQFGKPVTLSCSQTLNHNVMYWYQQKSSQAPKLLFHYYDKDFNNEADTPDNFQSRRPNTSFCFLDIRSPGLGDTAMYLCATSRGGQGAVGYTFGSGTRLTVV.

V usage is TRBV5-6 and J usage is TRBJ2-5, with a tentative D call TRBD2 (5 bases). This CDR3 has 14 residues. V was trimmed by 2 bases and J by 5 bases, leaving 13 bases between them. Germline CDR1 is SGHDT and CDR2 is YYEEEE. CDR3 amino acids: CASSLLGVSETQYF. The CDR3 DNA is TGTGCCAGCAGCTTATTGGGAGTTTCGGAGACCCAGTACTTC.

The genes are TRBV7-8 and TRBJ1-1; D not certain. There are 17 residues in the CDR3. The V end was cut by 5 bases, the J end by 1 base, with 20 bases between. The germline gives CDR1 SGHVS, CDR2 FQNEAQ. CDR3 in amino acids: CASSPILGQKWNTEAFF. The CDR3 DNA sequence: TGTGCCAGCAGCCCAATCCTTGGGCAGAAGTGGAACACTGAAGCTTTCTTT.

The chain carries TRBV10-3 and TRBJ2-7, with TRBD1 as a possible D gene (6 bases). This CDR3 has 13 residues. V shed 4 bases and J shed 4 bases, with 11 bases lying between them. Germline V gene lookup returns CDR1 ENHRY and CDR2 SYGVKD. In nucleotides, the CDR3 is TGTGCCATCAGTGGTGGGACACTATACGAGCAGTACTTC. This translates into CAISGGTLYEQYF.

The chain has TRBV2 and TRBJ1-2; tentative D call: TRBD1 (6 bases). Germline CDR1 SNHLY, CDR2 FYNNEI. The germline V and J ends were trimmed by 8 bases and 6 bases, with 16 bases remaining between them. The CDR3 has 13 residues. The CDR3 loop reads CASSRDTFDGYTF. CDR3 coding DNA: TGTGCCAGCTCGCGGGACACTTTTGATGGCTACACCTTC.

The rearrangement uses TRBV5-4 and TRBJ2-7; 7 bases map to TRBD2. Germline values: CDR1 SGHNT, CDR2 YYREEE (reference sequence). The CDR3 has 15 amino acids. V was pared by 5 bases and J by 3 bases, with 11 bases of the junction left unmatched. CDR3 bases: TGTGCCAGCAGTCCCGGCAGGGCGGGAGACTACGAGCAGTACTTC. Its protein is CASSPGRAGDYEQYF.

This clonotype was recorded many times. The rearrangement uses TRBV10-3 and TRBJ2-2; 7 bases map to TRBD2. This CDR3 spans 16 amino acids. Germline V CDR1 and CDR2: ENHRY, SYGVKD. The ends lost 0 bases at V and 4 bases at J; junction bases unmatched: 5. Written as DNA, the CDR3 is TGTGCCATCAGTGAGTCGCGGCTAGCGGCCACCGGGGAGCTGTTTTTT. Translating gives CAISESRLAATGELFF.

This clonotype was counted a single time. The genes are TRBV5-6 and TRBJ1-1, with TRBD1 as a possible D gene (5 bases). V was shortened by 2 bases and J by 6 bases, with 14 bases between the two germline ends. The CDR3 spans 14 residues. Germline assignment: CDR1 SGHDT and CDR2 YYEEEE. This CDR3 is CASSFGTGTPEAFF. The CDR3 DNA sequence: TGTGCCAGCAGCTTCGGGACCGGGACTCCTGAAGCTTTCTTT.

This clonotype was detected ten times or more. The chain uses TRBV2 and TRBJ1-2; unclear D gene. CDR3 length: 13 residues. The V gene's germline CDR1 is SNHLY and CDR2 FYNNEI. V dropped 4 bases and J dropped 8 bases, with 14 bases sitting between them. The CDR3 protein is CASSVGGIKGYTF. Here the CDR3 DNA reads TGTGCCAGCAGTGTAGGAGGGATCAAGGGCTACACCTTC.

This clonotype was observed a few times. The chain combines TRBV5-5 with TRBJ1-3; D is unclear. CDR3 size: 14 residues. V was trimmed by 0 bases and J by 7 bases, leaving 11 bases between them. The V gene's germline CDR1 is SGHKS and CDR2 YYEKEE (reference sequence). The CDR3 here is CASSLASSSNTIYF. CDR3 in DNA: TGTGCCAGCAGCTTGGCCAGTTCCTCCAACACCATATATTTT.

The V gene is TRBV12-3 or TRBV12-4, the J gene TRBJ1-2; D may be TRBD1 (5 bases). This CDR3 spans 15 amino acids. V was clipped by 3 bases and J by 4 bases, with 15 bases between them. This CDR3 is CASSFKRGRFYGYTF. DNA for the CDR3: TGTGCCAGCAGTTTCAAACGGGGCCGTTTCTATGGCTACACCTTC.

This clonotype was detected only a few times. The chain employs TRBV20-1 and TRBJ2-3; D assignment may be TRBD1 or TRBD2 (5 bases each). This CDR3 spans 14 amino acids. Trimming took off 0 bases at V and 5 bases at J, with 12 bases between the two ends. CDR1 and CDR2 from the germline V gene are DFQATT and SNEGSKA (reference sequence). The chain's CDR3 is CSAREGVSLDTQYF. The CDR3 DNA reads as TGCAGTGCTAGAGAGGGGGTTTCTTTAGATACGCAGTATTTT.

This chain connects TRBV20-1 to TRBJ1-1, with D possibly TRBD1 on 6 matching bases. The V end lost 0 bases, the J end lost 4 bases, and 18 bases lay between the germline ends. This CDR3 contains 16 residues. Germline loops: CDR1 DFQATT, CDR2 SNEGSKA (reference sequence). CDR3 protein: CSARDRMGAPGTEAFF. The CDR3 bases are TGCAGTGCTAGAGATAGGATGGGGGCGCCTGGCACTGAAGCTTTCTTT.

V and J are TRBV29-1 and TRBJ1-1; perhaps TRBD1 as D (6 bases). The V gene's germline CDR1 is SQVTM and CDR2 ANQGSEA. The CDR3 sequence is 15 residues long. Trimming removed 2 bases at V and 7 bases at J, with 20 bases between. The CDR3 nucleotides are TGCAGCGTTGAAACAGGGAATGGAAACACTGGTGAAGCTTTCTTT. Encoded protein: CSVETGNGNTGEAFF.

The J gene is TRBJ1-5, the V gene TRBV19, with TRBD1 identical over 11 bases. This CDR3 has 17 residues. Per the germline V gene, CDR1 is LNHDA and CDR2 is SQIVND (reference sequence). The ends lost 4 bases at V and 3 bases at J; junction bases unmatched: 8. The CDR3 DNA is TGTGCCAGTAGTACGAGGGACAGGGGGGATCCCAATCAGCCCCAGCATTTT. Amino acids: CASSTRDRGDPNQPQHF.

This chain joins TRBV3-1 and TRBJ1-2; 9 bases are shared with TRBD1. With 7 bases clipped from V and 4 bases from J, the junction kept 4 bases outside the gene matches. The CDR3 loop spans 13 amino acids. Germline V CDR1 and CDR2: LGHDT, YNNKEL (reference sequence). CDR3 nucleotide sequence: TGTGCCAGCACCATGACAGGGGGCTATGGCTACACCTTC. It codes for CASTMTGGYGYTF.

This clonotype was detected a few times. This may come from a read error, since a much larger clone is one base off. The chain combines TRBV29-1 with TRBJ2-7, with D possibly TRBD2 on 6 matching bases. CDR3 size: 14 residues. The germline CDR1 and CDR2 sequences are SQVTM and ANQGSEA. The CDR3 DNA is TGCAGCGTTGAAGGCGGGACTCCCCCATACGAGCAGCACTTC. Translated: CSVEGGTPPYEQHF.

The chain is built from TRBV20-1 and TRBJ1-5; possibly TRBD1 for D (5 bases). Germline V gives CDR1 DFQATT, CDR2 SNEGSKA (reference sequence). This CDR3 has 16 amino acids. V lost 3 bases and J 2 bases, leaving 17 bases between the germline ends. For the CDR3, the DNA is TGCAGTGCTAGTCCCGGGACTCCTAGCGGCAATCAGCCCCAGCATTTT. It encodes CSASPGTPSGNQPQHF.

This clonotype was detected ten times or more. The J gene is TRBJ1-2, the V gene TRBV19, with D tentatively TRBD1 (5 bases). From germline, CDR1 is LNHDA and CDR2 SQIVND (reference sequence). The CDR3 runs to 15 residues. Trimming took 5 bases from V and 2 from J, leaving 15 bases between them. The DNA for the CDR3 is TGTGCCAGTAGTCTCCCCGGGACGGACAACTATGGCTACACCTTC. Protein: CASSLPGTDNYGYTF.

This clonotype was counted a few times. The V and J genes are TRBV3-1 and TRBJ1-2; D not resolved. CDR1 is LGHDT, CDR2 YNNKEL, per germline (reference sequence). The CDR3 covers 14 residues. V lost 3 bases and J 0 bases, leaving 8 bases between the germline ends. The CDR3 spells CASSQELANYGYTF. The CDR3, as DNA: TGTGCCAGCAGCCAGGAGTTAGCTAACTATGGCTACACCTTC.

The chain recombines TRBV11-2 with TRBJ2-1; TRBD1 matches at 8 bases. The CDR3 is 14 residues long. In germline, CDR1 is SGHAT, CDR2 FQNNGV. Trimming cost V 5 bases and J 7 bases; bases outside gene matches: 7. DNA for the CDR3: TGTGCCAGCAGCAACCGGGACAGGAATAATGAGCAGTTCTTC. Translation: CASSNRDRNNEQFF.

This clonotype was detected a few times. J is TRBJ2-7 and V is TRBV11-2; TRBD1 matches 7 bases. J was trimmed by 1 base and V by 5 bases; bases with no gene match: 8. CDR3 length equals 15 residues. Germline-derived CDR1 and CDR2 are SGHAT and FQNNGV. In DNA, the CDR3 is TGTGCCAGCAGCAAAATCCGGGACAGATCCTACGAGCAGTACTTC. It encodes CASSKIRDRSYEQYF.